The 28 T cell receptor beta chains below were found in one sample sequenced in a study of T-cell memory formation after mild COVID-19. TCRdb itself ran the 5' RACE reads through MiXCR, one entry per CDR3 protein. This table holds some 600,000 distinct CDR3 sequences, roughly a sixth found once. The sequencing sample was made of PBMCs or a T cell subset sorted from them (not recorded which). The receptors shown here come from an adult woman who had mild COVID-19 (a few samples of this study predate the infection). Cell type and time point are not known.

This chain links TRBV11-2 with TRBJ2-1, with TRBD2 matching over 7 bases. This CDR3 is 16 amino acids long. The trim removed 5 bases at V and 5 bases at J, leaving 12 bases unmatched. Germline V CDR1 and CDR2: SGHAT, FQNNGV. The CDR3 protein is CASSHPWGEGHNEQFF. The CDR3 DNA reads TGTGCCAGCAGCCACCCCTGGGGGGAGGGCCACAATGAGCAGTTCTTC.

The chain has TRBV6-6 and TRBJ2-7; D is possibly TRBD1 or TRBD2 (5 bases each). The CDR3 has 16 residues. Germline V lookup: CDR1 MNHNY, CDR2 SVGAGI (reference sequence). The germline V and J ends were trimmed by 5 bases and 4 bases, with 21 bases remaining between them. CDR3 nucleotides: TGTGCCAGCAGTGATCTGTCCCGGGGCGGCTGGTACGAGCAGTACTTC. Its translation: CASSDLSRGGWYEQYF.

This clonotype was seen only a few times. The chain is built from TRBV24-1 and TRBJ2-1; TRBD1 agrees at 7 bases. V trimming: 3 bases; J trimming: 0 bases; junction bases outside the gene matches: 7. The CDR3 is made up of 17 amino acids. Germline CDR1 and CDR2: KGHDR and SFDVKD. The CDR3 region is CATSDEQGYRSYNEQFF. In nucleotides, the CDR3 is TGTGCCACCAGTGATGAACAGGGGTATCGCTCCTACAATGAGCAGTTCTTC.

This clonotype was detected only a few times. This sequence joins TRBV7-2 and TRBJ2-2, with 15 bases identical to TRBD2. Trimming at V came to 5 bases and at J to 1 base, leaving 2 bases not matched to a gene. Germline V gives CDR1 SGHTA, CDR2 FQGNSA. The CDR3 has 17 amino acids. Here the CDR3 DNA reads TGTGCCAGCAGCGTGGGACTAGCGGGGGGGAACACCGGGGAGCTGTTTTTT. Translating it yields CASSVGLAGGNTGELFF.

J is TRBJ2-5 and V is TRBV11-1; D may be TRBD1 or TRBD2 (5 bases each). The CDR3 runs 14 residues. V was pared by 5 bases and J by 5 bases, with 15 bases between. Germline CDR1 SGHAT, CDR2 FQDESV (reference sequence). CDR3 amino acids: CASSVGQIAETQYF. The DNA of the CDR3 is TGTGCCAGCAGCGTCGGACAAATAGCGGAGACCCAGTACTTC.

This clonotype was counted between two and nine times. The chain employs TRBV6-5 and TRBJ2-3, with TRBD2 matching 12 bases. The CDR3 contains 15 residues. Trimming took 6 bases from V and 4 from J; bases not matched to a gene: 5. Germline CDR1 is MNHEY and CDR2 is SVGAGI. The chain's CDR3 is CASSPTSGGADTQYF. The CDR3 DNA sequence: TGTGCCAGCAGCCCGACTAGCGGGGGCGCAGATACGCAGTATTTT.

This clonotype was detected a few times. The chain uses TRBV29-1 and TRBJ2-1; TRBD2 matches at 12 bases. The CDR3 extends over 17 amino acids. Germline V gene sequence: CDR1 SQVTM, CDR2 ANQGSEA. V was pared by 4 bases and J by 0 bases, with 7 bases of the junction left unmatched. The CDR3, as DNA: TGCAGCGTTGTCGGGACTAGCGGGCGAGTCTCCTACAATGAGCAGTTCTTC. This codes for CSVVGTSGRVSYNEQFF.

This clonotype has a handful of counts. The genes are TRBV15 and TRBJ2-7, with D possibly TRBD2 on 6 matching bases. The V end was cut by 5 bases, the J end by 4 bases, with 12 bases between. In germline, CDR1 is LNHNV, CDR2 YYDKDF (reference sequence). CDR3 length: 13 amino acids. Written as DNA, the CDR3 is TGTGCCACCAGCCGGCTCGGGAGTTACGAGCAGTACTTC. Translating it yields CATSRLGSYEQYF.

This clonotype was seen a few times. The V and J genes are TRBV5-5 and TRBJ1-5; 7 bases align to TRBD1. CDR1 and CDR2 from the germline V gene are SGHKS and YYEKEE (reference sequence). The CDR3 is 15 amino acids. The V and J ends lost 4 bases and 4 bases, in that order; junction bases with no gene match: 8. CDR3 sequence reads: CASSVRQGSNQPQHF. The CDR3 DNA reads TGTGCCAGCAGCGTCCGACAGGGATCAAATCAGCCCCAGCATTTT.

This rearrangement joins TRBV15 to TRBJ2-6; 8 positions match TRBD1. Germline assignment: CDR1 LNHNV and CDR2 YYDKDF (reference sequence). The CDR3 spans 17 residues. Germline trimming cut 3 bases from V and 0 bases from J; bases unmatched to any gene: 4. The DNA for the CDR3 is TGTGCCACCAGCAGGGGGACAGGCCGCTCTGGGGCCAACGTCCTGACTTTC. Its translation: CATSRGTGRSGANVLTF.

This clonotype has only a few counts. This rearrangement joins TRBV15 to TRBJ2-7, with 9 nucleotides matching TRBD2. The CDR3 length is 15 residues. Per germline, CDR1 LNHNV and CDR2 YYDKDF (reference sequence). Trimming cost V 0 bases and J 4 bases; bases outside gene matches: 4. CDR3 DNA: TGTGCCACCAGCAGAGAGCTAGCGGGGCCTTACGAGCAGTACTTC. This sequence encodes CATSRELAGPYEQYF.

This clonotype was seen more than once but under ten times. The chain combines TRBV6-4 with TRBJ2-2, with 8 bases identical to TRBD1. V was pared by 6 bases and J by 6 bases, with 3 bases of the junction left unmatched. This CDR3 has 13 amino acids. Germline V gives CDR1 MRHNA, CDR2 SNTAGT. The CDR3 sequence: CASSADRAGELFF. CDR3 nucleotides: TGTGCCAGCAGCGCGGACAGGGCCGGGGAGCTGTTTTTT.

This clonotype was seen repeatedly, ten times or more. This chain joins TRBV7-9 and TRBJ2-7, with a tentative D call TRBD2 (5 bases). The V and J ends lost 3 bases and 2 bases respectively, with 14 bases between them. Germline V gene data show CDR1 as SEHNR and CDR2 as FQNEAQ (reference sequence). This CDR3 spans 15 amino acids. The CDR3 DNA sequence: TGTGCCAGCAGCTTCGGGGAGCGACCAACCTACGAGCAGTACTTC. It codes for CASSFGERPTYEQYF.

This chain joins TRBV7-9 and TRBJ2-3, with 12 bases that match TRBD2. The CDR3 is made up of 16 amino acids. Germline lookup yields CDR1 SEHNR and CDR2 FQNEAQ (reference sequence). The trim removed 5 bases at V and 4 bases at J, leaving 7 bases unmatched. Here the CDR3 reads CASSRLAGALADTQYF. In DNA form, the CDR3 reads TGTGCCAGCAGCCGACTAGCGGGAGCCTTGGCAGATACGCAGTATTTT.

This clonotype was counted a few times. V usage is TRBV20-1 and J usage is TRBJ1-5; TRBD1 might be the D (5 bases). V dropped 0 bases and J dropped 0 bases, with 9 bases sitting between them. CDR1 and CDR2 (germline): DFQATT, SNEGSKA (reference sequence). The CDR3 sequence is 15 residues long. The CDR3 DNA is TGCAGTGCTAGAGACAGGGAGTATAGCAATCAGCCCCAGCATTTT. Protein sequence: CSARDREYSNQPQHF.

V and J are TRBV24-1 and TRBJ2-5; D not certain. Looked up from germline, CDR1 is KGHDR and CDR2 is SFDVKD. The CDR3 extends over 15 amino acids. Between the trimmed V and J ends, which lost 1 base and 5 bases, there was a span of 13 bases. This CDR3 reads CATSDLGRLGETQYF. The CDR3 region has the DNA TGTGCCACCAGTGATTTAGGACGATTGGGGGAGACCCAGTACTTC.

This clonotype came up a few times. The chain links TRBV27 to TRBJ2-7, with 8 bases identical to TRBD2. This CDR3 contains 15 residues. CDR1 and CDR2 from the germline V gene are MNHEY and SMNVEV (reference sequence). Losses at the gene ends were 6 bases for V and 2 bases for J; bases not matched to a gene: 9. As DNA, the CDR3 is TGTGCCAGCAGACAGCCGGGGGGGGGCACCTACGAGCAGTACTTC. Residues: CASRQPGGGTYEQYF.

This clonotype was counted between two and nine times. This chain joins TRBV7-3 and TRBJ1-6; D may be TRBD1 (5 bases). The CDR3 has 15 amino acids. V was shortened by 2 bases and J by 6 bases, with 11 bases between the two germline ends. Germline V gene lookup returns CDR1 SGHTA and CDR2 FQGTGA. The CDR3 spells CASSLAGRVNSPLHF. CDR3 coding DNA: TGTGCCAGCAGCTTAGCAGGGAGGGTTAATTCACCCCTCCACTTT.

This clonotype was counted a few times. The DNA for the CDR3 is TGTGCCAGCACTGGACTAGCGGCAGATACGCAGTATTTT. Its protein is CASTGLAADTQYF. The V gene is TRBV2, the J gene TRBJ2-3; 10 bases are shared with TRBD2. J gave up 4 bases and V 7 bases, and 2 bases lay outside the gene matches. This CDR3 has 13 residues. CDR1 and CDR2 from the germline V gene are SNHLY and FYNNEI.

The rearrangement joins TRBV28 to TRBJ1-5, with 8 bases aligning to TRBD1. CDR3 size: 15 residues. The junction had 6 bases not matched to a gene; V was cut back by 7 bases and J by 1 base. Germline CDR1 and CDR2: MDHEN and SYDVKM. In DNA, the CDR3 is TGTGCCAGCACCTCAGGGGGCGGAAGCAATCAGCCCCAGCATTTT. This sequence encodes CASTSGGGSNQPQHF.

Only a few counts were recorded for this clonotype. The chain carries TRBV18 and TRBJ2-7; TRBD2 matches 8 bases. J lost 5 bases, V lost 3 bases, and 6 bases had no gene match. The germline V gene encodes CDR1 KGHSH and CDR2 LQKENI. The CDR3 runs to 14 residues. CDR3 protein: CASSPGLASDEQYF. CDR3 nucleotides: TGTGCCAGCTCACCCGGACTAGCTTCTGACGAGCAGTACTTC. Full variable domain (remainder filled in from reference TRBV18 and TRBJ2-7): NAGVMQNPRHLVRRRGQEARLRCSPMKGHSHVYWYRQLPEEGLKFMVYLQKENIIDESGMPKERFSAEFPKEGPSILRIQQVVRGDSAAYFCASSPGLASDEQYFGPGTRLTVT.

This chain joins TRBV19 and TRBJ1-1; possible D gene TRBD1, 5 bases. CDR1 is LNHDA, CDR2 SQIVND, per germline (reference sequence). There are 15 residues in the CDR3. Trimming took 7 bases from V and 3 from J, leaving 18 bases between them. This CDR3 reads CASIGGGNGDTEAFF. The CDR3 DNA reads TGTGCCAGTATCGGTGGGGGAAATGGGGACACTGAAGCTTTCTTT.

This clonotype was seen a few times. The genes are TRBV6-6 and TRBJ2-3; tentative D call: TRBD1 (6 bases). Trimming took 8 bases from V and 3 from J, leaving 12 bases between them. Germline loops: CDR1 MNHNY, CDR2 SVGAGI (reference sequence). There are 13 residues in the CDR3. CDR3 region: CASSRGKTDTQYF. In DNA, the CDR3 is TGTGCCAGCTCTAGGGGGAAAACAGATACGCAGTATTTT.

Only a few counts were recorded for this clonotype. The chain carries TRBV6-1 and TRBJ2-2; TRBD1 matches at 7 bases. The germline CDR1 and CDR2 sequences are MNHNS and SASEGT. This CDR3 contains 14 residues. Germline trimming cut 6 bases from V and 0 bases from J; bases unmatched to any gene: 1. The CDR3 bases are TGTGCCAGCAGGAGGGGGCCGAACACCGGGGAGCTGTTTTTT. Its protein product is CASRRGPNTGELFF.

A few counts support this clonotype. This chain connects TRBV6-5 to TRBJ2-1; D unclear. Germline CDR1 and CDR2: MNHEY and SVGAGI. This CDR3 is 13 amino acids long. V was trimmed by 2 bases and J by 7 bases, leaving 9 bases between them. The CDR3 spells CASSYRNENEQFF. Written as DNA, the CDR3 is TGTGCCAGCAGTTACAGAAACGAGAATGAGCAGTTCTTC.

This clonotype was counted a few times. This rearrangement joins TRBV29-1 to TRBJ1-3; D is unresolved. The CDR3 totals 13 residues. Looked up from germline, CDR1 is SQVTM and CDR2 is ANQGSEA. The V gene lost 5 bases and the J gene lost 0 bases, with 8 bases spanning the gap. The DNA for the CDR3 is TGCAGCGTTAAGGTGGACTCTGGAAACACCATATATTTT. Protein product: CSVKVDSGNTIYF.

The gene calls are TRBV5-1 and TRBJ2-1, with D hard to call. V lost 0 bases and J 7 bases, leaving 8 bases between the germline ends. Germline V gene data show CDR1 as SGHRS and CDR2 as YFSETQ. The CDR3 totals 13 residues. DNA of the CDR3: TGCGCCAGCAGCTTGGACGTAGGGAATGAGCAGTTCTTC. Its translation is CASSLDVGNEQFF.

A few counts support this clonotype. The chain employs TRBV29-1 and TRBJ1-4; no definite D call. Germline-derived CDR1 and CDR2 are SQVTM and ANQGSEA. The CDR3 is 14 amino acids. V lost 4 bases, J lost 4 bases, and 13 bases lay in between. Written as DNA, the CDR3 is TGCAGCGTTGCAGAAGGAGGGCTTAATGAAAAACTGTTTTTT. It encodes CSVAEGGLNEKLFF.